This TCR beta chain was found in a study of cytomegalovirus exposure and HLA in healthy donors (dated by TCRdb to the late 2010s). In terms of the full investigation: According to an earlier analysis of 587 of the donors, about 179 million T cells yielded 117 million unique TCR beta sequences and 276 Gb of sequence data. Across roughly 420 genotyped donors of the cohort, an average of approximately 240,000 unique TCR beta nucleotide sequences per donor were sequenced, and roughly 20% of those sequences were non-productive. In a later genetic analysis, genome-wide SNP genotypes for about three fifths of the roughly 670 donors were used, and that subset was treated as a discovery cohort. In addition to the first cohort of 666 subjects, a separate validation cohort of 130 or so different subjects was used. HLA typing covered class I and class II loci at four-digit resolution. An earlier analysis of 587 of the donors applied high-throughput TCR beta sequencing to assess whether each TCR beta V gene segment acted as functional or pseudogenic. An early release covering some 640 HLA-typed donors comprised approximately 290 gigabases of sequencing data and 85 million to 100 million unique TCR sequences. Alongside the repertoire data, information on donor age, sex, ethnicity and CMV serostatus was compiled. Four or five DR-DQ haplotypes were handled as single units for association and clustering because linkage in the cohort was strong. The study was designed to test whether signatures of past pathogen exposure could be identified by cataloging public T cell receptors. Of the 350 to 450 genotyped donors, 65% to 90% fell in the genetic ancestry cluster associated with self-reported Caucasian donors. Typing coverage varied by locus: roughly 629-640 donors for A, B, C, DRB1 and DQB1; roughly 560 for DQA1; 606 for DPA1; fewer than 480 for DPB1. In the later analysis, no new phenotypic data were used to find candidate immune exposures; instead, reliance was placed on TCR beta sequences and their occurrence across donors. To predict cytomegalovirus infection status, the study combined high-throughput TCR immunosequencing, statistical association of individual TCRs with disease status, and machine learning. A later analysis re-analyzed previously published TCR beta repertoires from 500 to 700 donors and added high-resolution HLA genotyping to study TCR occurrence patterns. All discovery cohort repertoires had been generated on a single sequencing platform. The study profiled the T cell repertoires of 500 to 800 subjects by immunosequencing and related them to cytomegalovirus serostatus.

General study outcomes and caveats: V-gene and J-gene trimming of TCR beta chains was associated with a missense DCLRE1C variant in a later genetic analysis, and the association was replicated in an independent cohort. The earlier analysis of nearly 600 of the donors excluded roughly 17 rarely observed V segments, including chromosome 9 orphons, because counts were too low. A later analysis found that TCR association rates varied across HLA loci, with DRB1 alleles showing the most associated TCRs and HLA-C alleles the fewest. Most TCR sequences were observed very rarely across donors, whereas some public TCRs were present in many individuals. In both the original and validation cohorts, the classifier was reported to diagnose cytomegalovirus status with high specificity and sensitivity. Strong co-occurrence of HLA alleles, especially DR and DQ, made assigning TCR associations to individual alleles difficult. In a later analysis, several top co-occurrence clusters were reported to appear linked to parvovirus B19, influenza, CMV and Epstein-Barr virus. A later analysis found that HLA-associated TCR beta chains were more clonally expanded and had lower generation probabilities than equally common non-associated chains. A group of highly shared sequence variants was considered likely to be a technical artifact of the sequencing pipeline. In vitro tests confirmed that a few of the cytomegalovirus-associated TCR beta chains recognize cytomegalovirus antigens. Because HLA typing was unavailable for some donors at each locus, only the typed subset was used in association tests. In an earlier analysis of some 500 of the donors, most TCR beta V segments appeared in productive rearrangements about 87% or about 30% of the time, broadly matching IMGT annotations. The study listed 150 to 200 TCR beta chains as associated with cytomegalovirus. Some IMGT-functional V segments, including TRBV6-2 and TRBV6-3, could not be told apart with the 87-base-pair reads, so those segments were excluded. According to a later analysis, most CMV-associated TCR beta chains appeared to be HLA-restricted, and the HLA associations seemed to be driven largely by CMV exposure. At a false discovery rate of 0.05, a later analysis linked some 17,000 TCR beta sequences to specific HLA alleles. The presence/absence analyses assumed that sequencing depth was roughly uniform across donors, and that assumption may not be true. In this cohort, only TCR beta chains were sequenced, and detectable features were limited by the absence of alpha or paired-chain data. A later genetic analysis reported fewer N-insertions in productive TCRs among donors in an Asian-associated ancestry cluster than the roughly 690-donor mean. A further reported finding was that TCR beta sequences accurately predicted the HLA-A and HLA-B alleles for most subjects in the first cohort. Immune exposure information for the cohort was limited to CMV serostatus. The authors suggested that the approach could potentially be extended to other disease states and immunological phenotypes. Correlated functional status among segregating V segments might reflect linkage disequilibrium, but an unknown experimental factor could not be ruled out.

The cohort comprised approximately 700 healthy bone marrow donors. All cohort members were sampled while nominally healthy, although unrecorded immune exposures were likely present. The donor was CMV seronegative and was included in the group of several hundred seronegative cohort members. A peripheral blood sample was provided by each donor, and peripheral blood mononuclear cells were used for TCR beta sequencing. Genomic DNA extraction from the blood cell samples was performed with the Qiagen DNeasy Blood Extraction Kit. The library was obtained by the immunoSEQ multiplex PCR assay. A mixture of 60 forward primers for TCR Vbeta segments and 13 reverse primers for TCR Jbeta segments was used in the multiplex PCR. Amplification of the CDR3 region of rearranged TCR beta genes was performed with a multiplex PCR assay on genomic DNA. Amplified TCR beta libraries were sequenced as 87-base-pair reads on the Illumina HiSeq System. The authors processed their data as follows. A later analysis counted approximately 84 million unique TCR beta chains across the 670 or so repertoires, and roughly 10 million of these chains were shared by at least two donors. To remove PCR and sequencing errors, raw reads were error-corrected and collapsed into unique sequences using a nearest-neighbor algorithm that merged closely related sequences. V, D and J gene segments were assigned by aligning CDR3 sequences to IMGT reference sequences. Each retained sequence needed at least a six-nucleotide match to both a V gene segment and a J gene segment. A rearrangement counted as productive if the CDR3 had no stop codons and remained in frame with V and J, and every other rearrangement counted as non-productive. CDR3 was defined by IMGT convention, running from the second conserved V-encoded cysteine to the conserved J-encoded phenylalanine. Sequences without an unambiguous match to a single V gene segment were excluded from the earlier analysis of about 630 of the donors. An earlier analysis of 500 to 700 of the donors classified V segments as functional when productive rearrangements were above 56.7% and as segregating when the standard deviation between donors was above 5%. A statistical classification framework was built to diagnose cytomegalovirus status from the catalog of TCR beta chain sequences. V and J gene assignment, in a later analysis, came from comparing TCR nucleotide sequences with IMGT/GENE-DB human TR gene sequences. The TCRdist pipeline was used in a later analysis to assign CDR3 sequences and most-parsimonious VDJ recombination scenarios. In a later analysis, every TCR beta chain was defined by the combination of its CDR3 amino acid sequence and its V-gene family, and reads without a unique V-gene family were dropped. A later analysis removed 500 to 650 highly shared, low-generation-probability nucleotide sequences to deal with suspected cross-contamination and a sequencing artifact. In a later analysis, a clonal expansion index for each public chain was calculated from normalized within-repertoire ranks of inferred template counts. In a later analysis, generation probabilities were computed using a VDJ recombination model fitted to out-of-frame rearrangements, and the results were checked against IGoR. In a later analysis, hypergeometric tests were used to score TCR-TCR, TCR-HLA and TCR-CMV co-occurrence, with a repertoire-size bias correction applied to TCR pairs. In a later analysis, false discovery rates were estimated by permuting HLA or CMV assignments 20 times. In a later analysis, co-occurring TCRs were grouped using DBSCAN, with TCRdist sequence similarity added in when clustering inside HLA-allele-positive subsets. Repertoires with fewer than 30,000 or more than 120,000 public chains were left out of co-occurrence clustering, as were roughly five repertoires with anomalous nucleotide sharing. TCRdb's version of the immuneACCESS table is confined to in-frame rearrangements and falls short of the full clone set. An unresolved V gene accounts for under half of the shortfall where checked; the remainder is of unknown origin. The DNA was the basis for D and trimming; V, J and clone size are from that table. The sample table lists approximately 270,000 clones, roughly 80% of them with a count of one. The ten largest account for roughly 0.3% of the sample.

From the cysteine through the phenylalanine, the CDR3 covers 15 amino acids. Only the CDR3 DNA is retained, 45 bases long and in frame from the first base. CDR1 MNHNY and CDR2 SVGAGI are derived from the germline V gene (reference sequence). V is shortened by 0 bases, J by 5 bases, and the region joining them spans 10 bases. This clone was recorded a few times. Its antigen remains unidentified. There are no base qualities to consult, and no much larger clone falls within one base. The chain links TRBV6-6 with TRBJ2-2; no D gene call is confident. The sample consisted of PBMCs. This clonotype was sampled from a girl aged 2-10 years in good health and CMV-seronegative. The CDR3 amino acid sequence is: CASSYSREPTGELFF. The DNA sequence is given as TGTGCCAGCAGTTACTCGAGAGAACCGACCGGGGAGCTGTTTTTT.